These 22 T cell receptor beta chains were sequenced from one sample in a study of CD8 T cells in ankylosing spondylitis. MiXCR, run by TCRdb on the 5' RACE reads, gives a single entry per CDR3 protein. Here the sample spans 340,000 or so distinct CDR3 sequences, about 15% being singletons. The specimen was blood, either unsorted or a sorted T cell fraction (not recorded which). The receptors come from a male donor with ankylosing spondylitis or in good health (not recorded which).

The V call is TRBV5-1, the J call TRBJ2-3; 9 bases are a match to TRBD2. J lost 1 base, V lost 4 bases, and 7 bases had no gene match. Germline V CDR1 and CDR2: SGHRS, YFSETQ. CDR3 length: 16 amino acids. The CDR3: CASSPRVAGGTDTQYF. CDR3 sequence (DNA): TGCGCCAGCAGCCCGCGAGTAGCGGGGGGCACAGATACGCAGTATTTT.

This clonotype was picked up a small number of times. The chain combines TRBV18 with TRBJ2-2; D is uncertain. Looked up from germline, CDR1 is KGHSH and CDR2 is LQKENI. The CDR3 extends over 14 amino acids. V lost 2 bases, J lost 3 bases, and 7 bases lay in between. The chain's CDR3 is CASSPTVDTGELFF. CDR3 DNA sequence: TGTGCCAGCTCACCAACCGTTGACACCGGGGAGCTGTTTTTT.

V is TRBV5-1 and J is TRBJ2-1; 9 bases are a match to TRBD1. The CDR3 contains 13 residues. Trimming cost V 7 bases and J 6 bases; bases outside gene matches: 5. Germline loops: CDR1 SGHRS, CDR2 YFSETQ. CDR3 DNA: TGCGCCAGCGGGGACAGGGTAGTCAATGAGCAGTTCTTC. Residues: CASGDRVVNEQFF. Full variable domain (rest looked up from reference TRBV5-1 and TRBJ2-1): KAGVTQTPRYLIKTRGQQVTLSCSPISGHRSVSWYQQTPGQGLQFLFEYFSETQRNKGNFPGRFSGRQFSNSRSEMNVSTLELGDSALYLCASGDRVVNEQFFGPGTRLTVL.

On this clonotype itself: Because the CDR3's place on the DNA is in doubt, the DNA is left out and the CDR3 is given as listed by TCRdb. The rearrangement joins TRBV10-3 to TRBJ1-1; the table assigns TRBD1, which was not confirmed against the DNA. In germline, CDR1 is ENHRY, CDR2 SYGVKD. The CDR3 comprises 13 residues, both ends counted. The CDR3: CAISSSGNTEAFF.

This clonotype was detected only a few times. This chain connects TRBV7-9 to TRBJ2-3; D ambiguous. V dropped 4 bases and J dropped 4 bases, with 9 bases sitting between them. Per germline, CDR1 SEHNR and CDR2 FQNEAQ (reference sequence). The CDR3 has 13 residues. CDR3 sequence (DNA): TGTGCCAGCAGCTCCCTGAACCCAGATACGCAGTATTTT. This codes for CASSSLNPDTQYF.

The CDR3 coding sequence is TGTGCCAGTAGTAGAATGGGGTCGGTCGGTAGCAATCAGCCCCAGCATTTT. Its protein is CASSRMGSVGSNQPQHF. This chain links TRBV19 with TRBJ1-5; D ambiguous. The CDR3 runs to 17 residues. V lost 4 bases to trimming and J lost 0 bases, with 16 bases between them. Germline values: CDR1 LNHDA, CDR2 SQIVND (reference sequence).

The genes are TRBV10-2 and TRBJ2-7, with TRBD2 matching over 7 bases. CDR1 and CDR2 from the germline V gene are WSHSY and SAAADI. V shed 10 bases and J 3 bases; nucleotides not matched to a gene: 9. The CDR3 has 13 residues. DNA of the CDR3: TGCGCCACTGGACTAGGTGGGCTCTACGAGCAGTACTTC. Its translation is CATGLGGLYEQYF.

The genes are TRBV10-3 and TRBJ1-1; D unclear. The CDR3 sequence is 14 residues long. V shed 3 bases and J shed 0 bases, with 8 bases lying between them. Germline V lookup: CDR1 ENHRY, CDR2 SYGVKD. CDR3 protein: CAISEWSLNTEAFF. DNA of the CDR3: TGTGCCATCAGTGAATGGTCGTTGAACACTGAAGCTTTCTTT.

At least ten counts were recorded for this clonotype. The J gene is TRBJ2-1, the V gene TRBV5-1; tentatively, D is TRBD1 (8 bases). The CDR3 spans 15 residues. Trimming left V 4 bases short and J 2 bases short, with 13 bases between. Germline values: CDR1 SGHRS, CDR2 YFSETQ. CDR3 residues: CASSSTGGAYNEQFF. DNA for the CDR3: TGCGCCAGCAGCAGTACAGGGGGGGCCTACAATGAGCAGTTCTTC.

The chain is built from TRBV29-1 and TRBJ1-4; D might be TRBD1 (6 bases). Germline assignment: CDR1 SQVTM and CDR2 ANQGSEA. This CDR3 spans 16 amino acids. The V end was cut by 5 bases, the J end by 3 bases, with 19 bases between. The CDR3 DNA reads as TGCAGCGTTACCCGAGGGGGTGAGGCTCCTAATGAAAAACTGTTTTTT. Translating gives CSVTRGGEAPNEKLFF.

This clonotype was recorded a few times. This chain connects TRBV6-5 to TRBJ1-1; D is perhaps TRBD1 (6 bases). Germline lookup yields CDR1 MNHEY and CDR2 SVGAGI. Trimming took off 1 base at V and 5 bases at J, with 17 bases between the two ends. This CDR3 has 16 amino acids. The CDR3: CASSYWPRQGRTEAFF. CDR3 sequence (DNA): TGTGCCAGCAGTTACTGGCCTAGGCAGGGGCGGACTGAAGCTTTCTTT.

This clonotype was seen a handful of times. The V call is TRBV4-1, the J call TRBJ1-4; D gene unclear. Trimming cost V 0 bases and J 13 bases, with 12 bases left between them. This CDR3 comprises 13 residues. Germline V gene data show CDR1 as MGHRA and CDR2 as YSYEKL. This CDR3 is CASSQENRGGLFF. The CDR3 coding sequence is TGCGCCAGCAGCCAAGAGAATCGAGGTGGACTGTTTTTT.

The rearrangement joins TRBV13 to TRBJ1-6, with 7 bases fitting TRBD1. Germline V gene sequence: CDR1 PRHDT, CDR2 FYEKMQ (reference sequence). V dropped 5 bases and J dropped 6; count of bases not matched to a gene: 4. This CDR3 contains 14 residues. The CDR3 sequence: CASSVRDSNSPLHF. The CDR3 DNA reads as TGTGCCAGCAGCGTCCGGGACAGTAATTCACCCCTCCACTTT.

In this sample, this clonotype turned up a few times. The genes are TRBV10-3 and TRBJ1-6; 11 bases match TRBD1. Looked up from germline, CDR1 is ENHRY and CDR2 is SYGVKD. The CDR3 spans 15 residues. Trimming took 6 bases from V and 9 from J; bases not matched to a gene: 7. The CDR3 bases are TGTGCCATCAGCGCCGGACAGGGGGCAGGTTCACCCCTCCACTTT. Its protein product is CAISAGQGAGSPLHF.

This clonotype was detected a few times. V is TRBV2 and J is TRBJ1-5; 8 bases align to TRBD1. The length of the CDR3 is 13 residues. In germline, CDR1 is SNHLY, CDR2 FYNNEI. The J segment lost 7 bases and the V segment lost 7 bases, leaving 6 bases of the junction unmatched. The CDR3 loop reads CASKGQAPQPQHF. CDR3 sequence (DNA): TGTGCCAGCAAGGGACAGGCCCCGCAGCCCCAGCATTTT. The variable domain in full, completed from reference TRBV2 and TRBJ1-5, reads EPEVTQTPSHQVTQMGQEVILRCVPISNHLYFYWYRQILGQKVEFLVSFYNNEISEKSEIFDDQFSVERPDGSNFTLKIRSTKLEDSAMYFCASKGQAPQPQHFGDGTRLSIL.

This clonotype appeared a single time. The chain combines TRBV7-9 with TRBJ1-1; TRBD1 matches 10 bases. The CDR3 contains 14 residues. Per the germline V gene, CDR1 is SEHNR and CDR2 is FQNEAQ (reference sequence). The trim removed 4 bases at V and 4 bases at J, leaving 3 bases unmatched. CDR3 sequence reads: CASSSRTGGTEAFF. CDR3 nucleotides: TGTGCCAGCAGCTCTAGGACAGGGGGCACTGAAGCTTTCTTT.

This chain uses TRBV6-2 or TRBV6-3 with TRBJ2-7, with D maybe TRBD2 (6 bases). This CDR3 region has 18 residues. Trimming took off 4 bases at V and 0 bases at J, with 22 bases between the two ends. Germline V gives CDR1 MNHEY, CDR2 SVGEGT. CDR3 coding DNA: TGTGCCAGCAGTTCCCTAAACTCCCTAGCGCCGAGCTCCTACGAGCAGTACTTC. Translating it yields CASSSLNSLAPSSYEQYF.

The chain's CDR3 is CASSQRTEKLFF. For the CDR3, the DNA is TGTGCCAGCAGCCAAAGAACCGAAAAACTGTTTTTT. The chain couples TRBV3-1 to TRBJ1-4; no clear D. V lost 2 bases, J lost 8 bases, and 6 bases lay in between. The V gene's germline CDR1 is LGHDT and CDR2 YNNKEL (reference sequence). This CDR3 spans 12 amino acids.

This clonotype came up a few times. V usage is TRBV12-5 and J usage is TRBJ2-3, with D uncertain. This CDR3 has 12 residues. Trimming removed 2 bases from V and 5 bases from J, with 5 bases in between. Germline assignment: CDR1 LGHNT and CDR2 FRNRAP. The CDR3 DNA reads TGTGCTAGTGGTTTGTACGAAGATACGCAGTATTTT. Translated: CASGLYEDTQYF.

This clonotype was detected ten times or more. The chain has TRBV29-1 and TRBJ1-2, with unresolved D. Trimming left V 4 bases short and J 8 bases short, with 14 bases between. Germline CDR1 is SQVTM and CDR2 is ANQGSEA. The CDR3 extends over 12 amino acids. The CDR3 sequence is CSVATSTWGYTF. CDR3 bases: TGCAGCGTTGCGACTTCTACCTGGGGCTACACCTTC.

This clonotype was found a few times. The CDR3 loop reads CASSLQENGYTF. In nucleotides, the CDR3 is TGTGCCAGCAGTTTGCAGGAAAATGGCTACACCTTC. V usage is TRBV28 and J usage is TRBJ1-2; D is unclear. The ends were cut back, 3 bases at V and 6 bases at J, with 8 bases in the middle. The germline gives CDR1 MDHEN, CDR2 SYDVKM. The CDR3 contains 12 residues.

The V gene is TRBV19, the J gene TRBJ2-2; 8 bases line up with TRBD2. V trimming: 7 bases; J trimming: 5 bases; junction bases outside the gene matches: 15. This CDR3 comprises 17 residues. Germline CDR1 reads LNHDA; CDR2 reads SQIVND (reference sequence). CDR3 residues: CASTSLGTRIGTGELFF. The DNA for the CDR3 is TGTGCCAGTACTTCCTTGGGGACTAGAATTGGAACCGGGGAGCTGTTTTTT.